This T cell receptor (beta chain) was identified in a study of early T cells in non-severe SARS-CoV-2 infection. Germline values: CDR1 LNHNV, CDR2 YYDKDF (reference sequence). The ends were cut back, 0 bases at V and 7 bases at J, with 7 bases in the middle. The CDR3 length is 13 residues. This clonotype was seen a few times. Unique molecular identifiers (one per individual cDNA molecule) were attached. Each CDR3 protein is one row after TCRdb ran MiXCR on the 5' RACE reads. The data show about 77,000 distinct CDR3 sequences, approximately 15% seen once. The chain is built from TRBV15 and TRBJ2-1; D is uncertain. The receptor was derived from an adult who was a healthcare worker with PCR-confirmed SARS-CoV-2 infection or an uninfected control (not recorded which). Sequences were obtained from whole blood. In DNA, the CDR3 is TGTGCCACCAGCAGAGAGAAGGTGAATGAGCAGTTCTTC. Protein sequence: CATSREKVNEQFF.